This TCR beta chain was profiled in a study of PD-L1 blockade in urothelial cancer. Study summary: Blood drawn 3 weeks (second dose) and 6 weeks after treatment start was analyzed. Study outcomes and limitations: At the 3-week point, tumor-associated blood clones expanded more in durable-benefit patients.

The data were produced by immunoSEQ multiplex PCR, yet TCRdb's version contains in-frame clones alone and is incomplete. The sample has under 100,000 clones; about four fifths are singletons. Concerning this clone itself: Antigen specificity is unknown.

The CDR3 totals 17 residues. Germline V CDR1 and CDR2: SGDLS, YYNGEE. The V end was cut by 0 bases, the J end by 1 base, with 16 bases between. The receptor comes from a man aged 65-85 years with urothelial cancer. V is TRBV9 and J is TRBJ1-1; the D gene is possibly TRBD1 (5 bases). The sample consisted of PBMCs, taken around atezolizumab (anti-PD-L1) treatment. CDR3: CASSVGPPAGGNTEAFF. CDR3 in DNA: TGTGCCAGCAGCGTAGGCCCTCCAGCGGGGGGGAACACTGAAGCTTTCTTT.